The 21 T cell receptor beta chains reported below all come from one sample, sequenced in a study of PD-1 blockade in mismatch repair-deficient tumors. Some clones are missing from TCRdb's copy, which holds only in-frame ones; the method was immunoSEQ multiplex PCR. The table has tens of thousands of clones, 81% seen once; the top ten hold around 2.7%. The source material was peripheral blood, sampled 12 weeks after starting pembrolizumab. These receptors were collected from an adult with mismatch repair-deficient cancer.

This chain joins TRBV9 and TRBJ1-1, with D possibly being TRBD1 (5 bases). V lost 7 bases and J lost 3, with 10 bases in between. The CDR3 has 12 amino acids. Germline V CDR1 and CDR2: SGDLS, YYNGEE. The CDR3 region is CASGGAYTEAFF. CDR3 nucleotide sequence: TGTGCCAGCGGAGGGGCTTACACTGAAGCTTTCTTT. The full variable domain, with the rest looked up from reference TRBV9 and TRBJ1-1, is DSGVTQTPKHLITATGQRVTLRCSPRSGDLSVYWYQQSLDQGLQFLIQYYNGEERAKGNILERFSAQQFPDLHSELNLSSLELGDSALYFCASGGAYTEAFFGQGTRLTVV.

The CDR3 sequence is CASSKGLAGLKETQYF. The CDR3 DNA reads as TGTGCCAGCAGCAAGGGACTAGCGGGGCTTAAAGAGACCCAGTACTTC. The genes are TRBV9 and TRBJ2-5; the match to TRBD2 covers 13 bases. CDR3 length: 16 amino acids. From germline, CDR1 is SGDLS and CDR2 YYNGEE. The junction had 6 bases not matched to a gene; V was cut back by 4 bases and J by 3 bases.

The chain has TRBV5-6 and TRBJ2-3, with TRBD2 matching 7 bases. CDR1 and CDR2 from the germline V gene are SGHDT and YYEEEE. The CDR3 extends over 17 amino acids. V shed 4 bases and J 2 bases; nucleotides not matched to a gene: 13. CDR3 region: CASSPGPGGHFTDTQYF. In nucleotides, the CDR3 is TGTGCCAGCAGCCCTGGGCCGGGAGGCCATTTCACAGATACGCAGTATTTT.

The rearrangement uses TRBV6-5 and TRBJ1-1, with TRBD1 matching 7 bases. Germline V gene data show CDR1 as MNHEY and CDR2 as SVGAGI. The CDR3 sequence is 15 residues long. The V and J ends lost 0 bases and 3 bases, in that order; junction bases with no gene match: 4. The DNA of the CDR3 is TGTGCCAGCAGTTACTCCCGGGACAGCTACACTGAAGCTTTCTTT. It specifies CASSYSRDSYTEAFF.

The CDR3 spells CASSDRGIQETQYF. The CDR3 DNA reads TGTGCCAGCAGTGACAGGGGAATTCAGGAGACCCAGTACTTC. This chain joins TRBV28 and TRBJ2-5, with 8 bases matching TRBD1. V dropped 5 bases and J dropped 5; count of bases not matched to a gene: 7. The CDR3 contains 14 residues. CDR1 and CDR2 (germline): MDHEN, SYDVKM.

The chain carries TRBV30 and TRBJ2-7; 7 nucleotides agree with TRBD1. Trimming took 2 bases from V and 9 from J; bases not matched to a gene: 13. Germline loops: CDR1 GTSNPN, CDR2 SVGIG (reference sequence). The CDR3 covers 14 residues. The CDR3 DNA follows: TGTGCCTGGAGTCGCCAGGGGGTGGGAATAGGGCAGTACTTC. Translated: CAWSRQGVGIGQYF.

By sample fraction, this clone is medium-sized (0.01 to 0.1%). This CDR3 reads CASRRLATQQGYEQYF. DNA for the CDR3: TGTGCCAGCAGGCGACTAGCGACCCAGCAGGGGTACGAGCAGTACTTC. The chain combines TRBV2 with TRBJ2-7; 8 nucleotides line up with TRBD2. The V gene end was trimmed by 6 bases and the J gene end by 4 bases; junction bases not matched to a gene: 14. The CDR3 totals 16 residues. Germline V gene data show CDR1 as SNHLY and CDR2 as FYNNEI.

V is TRBV2 and J is TRBJ2-2; no clear D. The germline CDR1 and CDR2 sequences are SNHLY and FYNNEI. Trimming took off 4 bases at V and 3 bases at J, with 21 bases between the two ends. The CDR3 has 18 amino acids. The CDR3 coding sequence is TGTGCCAGCAGTGGATCGACGAGCGATACGTGGGACACCGGGGAGCTGTTTTTT. Its protein product is CASSGSTSDTWDTGELFF. The full variable domain, with the rest looked up from reference TRBV2 and TRBJ2-2, is EPEVTQTPSHQVTQMGQEVILRCVPISNHLYFYWYRQILGQKVEFLVSFYNNEISEKSEIFDDQFSVERPDGSNFTLKIRSTKLEDSAMYFCASSGSTSDTWDTGELFFGEGSRLTVL.

The chain recombines TRBV18 with TRBJ2-1; 11 nucleotides match TRBD2. The CDR3 has 18 residues. The V gene's germline CDR1 is KGHSH and CDR2 LQKENI. After removal of 3 bases from V and 0 bases from J, the junction contained 7 bases not matched to a gene. The CDR3 DNA reads as TGTGCCAGCTCACCGACCGGGACTAGCGGAAGCTCCTACAATGAGCAGTTCTTC. It codes for CASSPTGTSGSSYNEQFF.

CDR3 amino acids: CASRPGTGNSFYEQYF. The CDR3 bases are TGTGCCAGCAGACCTGGGACAGGGAATTCGTTCTACGAGCAGTACTTC. The chain joins TRBV28 to TRBJ2-7; 9 bases align to TRBD1. The CDR3 length is 16 residues. The V gene's germline CDR1 is MDHEN and CDR2 SYDVKM. V lost 6 bases, J lost 3 bases, and 12 bases stayed unmatched.

V usage is TRBV7-9 and J usage is TRBJ1-3, with D possibly TRBD1 on 6 matching bases. CDR3 length: 17 residues. Germline CDR1 and CDR2: SEHNR and FQNEAQ (reference sequence). V was clipped by 3 bases and J by 2 bases, with 17 bases between them. CDR3 amino acids: CASSFLPGQGTGNTIYF. The DNA of the CDR3 is TGTGCCAGCAGCTTCCTCCCGGGACAAGGTACTGGAAACACCATATATTTT.

The chain couples TRBV18 to TRBJ1-3; 7 positions agree with TRBD1. This CDR3 region has 15 residues. Germline-derived CDR1 and CDR2 are KGHSH and LQKENI. Trimming cost V 4 bases and J 4 bases; bases outside gene matches: 7. CDR3 in DNA: TGTGCCAGCTCACTTCTTCCGGGACAGGGAAACACCATATATTTT. Translation gives CASSLLPGQGNTIYF.

The chain is built from TRBV4-2 and TRBJ1-1; D may be TRBD1 (6 bases). V lost 0 bases to trimming and J lost 5 bases, with 13 bases between them. Per germline, CDR1 LGHNA and CDR2 YNFKEQ. CDR3 length: 15 amino acids. The CDR3 region has the DNA TGTGCCAGCAGCCAAGAACCGGGGGCCGGGACTGAAGCTTTCTTT. Amino acid sequence: CASSQEPGAGTEAFF.

The chain has TRBV19 and TRBJ2-3; no firm D call. Trimming stripped 5 bases from V and 6 bases from J, with 12 bases between. The CDR3 length is 13 residues. Looked up from germline, CDR1 is LNHDA and CDR2 is SQIVND (reference sequence). The CDR3 DNA is TGTGCCAGTAGTCAAGGAGATCGGGATACGCAGTATTTT. This translates into CASSQGDRDTQYF.

J is TRBJ1-2 and V is TRBV16, with D unresolved. Trimming cost V 3 bases and J 0 bases, with 5 bases left between them. Per the germline V gene, CDR1 is KGHSY and CDR2 is FQNENV. The CDR3 is made up of 13 amino acids. The CDR3 loop is CASSHLANYGYTF. In DNA, the CDR3 is TGTGCCAGCAGCCATCTAGCTAACTATGGCTACACCTTC.

The rearrangement links TRBV11-3 to TRBJ2-1; perhaps TRBD1 as D (5 bases). Germline V CDR1 and CDR2: SGHNT, YENEEA. The CDR3 has 15 residues. V lost 5 bases and J 0 bases, leaving 11 bases between the germline ends. This CDR3 is CASSRDSSSYNEQFF. As DNA, the CDR3 is TGTGCCAGCAGCCGAGACAGTAGCTCCTACAATGAGCAGTTCTTC.

The chain employs TRBV5-1 and TRBJ2-7; D not resolved. CDR1 SGHRS and CDR2 YFSETQ come from the germline V gene. Trimming took 4 bases from V and 4 from J, leaving 9 bases between them. The CDR3 contains 12 residues. CDR3 loop: CASSDNGYEQYF. In nucleotides, the CDR3 is TGCGCCAGCAGCGACAACGGTTACGAGCAGTACTTC.

The CDR3 DNA sequence: TGTGCCAGCTCACCTTCAAGACAGGGAAATTCCGGAAACACCATATATTTT. Translating gives CASSPSRQGNSGNTIYF. The V call is TRBV18, the J call TRBJ1-3; 7 bases line up with TRBD1. V gave up 3 bases and J gave up 4 bases; unmatched junction bases: 12. The CDR3 extends over 17 amino acids. Germline loops: CDR1 KGHSH, CDR2 LQKENI. Filled out from reference TRBV18 and TRBJ1-3, the complete variable domain reads NAGVMQNPRHLVRRRGQEARLRCSPMKGHSHVYWYRQLPEEGLKFMVYLQKENIIDESGMPKERFSAEFPKEGPSILRIQQVVRGDSAAYFCASSPSRQGNSGNTIYFGEGSWLTVV.

The chain joins TRBV7-9 to TRBJ2-1; a weak D match, TRBD2 (5 bases). CDR3 length: 13 amino acids. V lost 5 bases and J lost 6, with 11 bases in between. The germline V gene encodes CDR1 SEHNR and CDR2 FQNEAQ (reference sequence). The CDR3 DNA follows: TGTGCCAGCAGCCCTGAAGCGGCCAATGAGCAGTTCTTC. Amino acids: CASSPEAANEQFF.

The rearrangement uses TRBV27 and TRBJ1-2, with D maybe TRBD1 (5 bases). The CDR3 is 16 residues long. Looked up from germline, CDR1 is MNHEY and CDR2 is SMNVEV (reference sequence). The germline V and J ends were trimmed by 5 bases and 2 bases, with 18 bases remaining between them. In DNA form, the CDR3 reads TGTGCCAGCAGTCGGGACCGGGGTGGGGGAAACTATGGCTACACCTTC. This translates into CASSRDRGGGNYGYTF.

The chain employs TRBV11-3 and TRBJ2-1, with 9 nucleotides matching TRBD1. After removal of 1 base from V and 7 bases from J, the junction contained 8 bases not matched to a gene. Germline lookup yields CDR1 SGHNT and CDR2 YENEEA. This CDR3 is built from 16 residues. DNA for the CDR3: TGTGCCAGCAGCTTAGCTAGGGGACAGGGTTTTAATGAGCAGTTCTTC. It specifies CASSLARGQGFNEQFF.